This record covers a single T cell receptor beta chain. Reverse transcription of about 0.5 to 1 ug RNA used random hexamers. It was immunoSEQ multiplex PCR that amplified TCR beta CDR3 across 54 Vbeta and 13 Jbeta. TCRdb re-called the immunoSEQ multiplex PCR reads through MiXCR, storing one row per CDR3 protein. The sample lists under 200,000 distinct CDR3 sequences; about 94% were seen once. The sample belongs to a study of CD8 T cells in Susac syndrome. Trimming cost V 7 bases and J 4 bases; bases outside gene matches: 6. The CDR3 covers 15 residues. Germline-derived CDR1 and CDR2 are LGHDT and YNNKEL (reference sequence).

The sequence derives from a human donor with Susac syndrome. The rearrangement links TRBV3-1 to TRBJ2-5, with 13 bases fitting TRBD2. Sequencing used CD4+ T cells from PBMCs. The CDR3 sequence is CASTLTSGGLETQYF. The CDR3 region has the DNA TGTGCCAGCACCCTGACTAGCGGGGGGTTAGAGACCCAGTACTTC.